A single sample gave rise to the 21 T cell receptor beta chains below, sequenced in a study of cytomegalovirus exposure and HLA in healthy donors. Sequenced by immunoSEQ multiplex PCR; TCRdb stores in-frame clones only, minus some. The sample holds roughly 120,000 clones, more than 70% seen once. The sample comprised PBMCs. Receptor source: a woman aged 18-29 years in good health and CMV-seronegative.

As to this clone: The identical CDR3 is also encoded by other nucleotide sequences in the sample. This chain connects TRBV7-2 to TRBJ1-4, with TRBD1 identical over 7 bases. From germline, CDR1 is SGHTA and CDR2 FQGNSA. The CDR3 totals 15 residues. V lost 4 bases, J lost 2 bases, and 4 bases stayed unmatched. The CDR3 DNA is TGTGCCAGCAGCTCCCAGGGGGGTACTAATGAAAAACTGTTTTTT. Translated, it gives CASSSQGGTNEKLFF.

This sequence joins TRBV19 and TRBJ1-3; D remains unclear. Germline CDR1 reads LNHDA; CDR2 reads SQIVND (reference sequence). V lost 3 bases to trimming and J lost 8 bases, with 17 bases between them. The CDR3 runs 15 residues. Here the CDR3 reads CASSIASGSTHTIYF. CDR3 coding DNA: TGTGCCAGTAGTATCGCCTCCGGGAGCACACACACCATATATTTT.

V gene TRBV5-6 combines with J gene TRBJ1-4, with D perhaps matching TRBD1 (5 bases). CDR3 length: 14 residues. Between the trimmed V and J ends, which lost 0 bases and 7 bases, there was a span of 10 bases. Germline V gives CDR1 SGHDT, CDR2 YYEEEE. The CDR3 sequence: CASSLEGVGEKLFF. The CDR3 DNA follows: TGTGCCAGCAGCTTGGAAGGGGTTGGTGAAAAACTGTTTTTT.

This clone has only a few counts. One end of the junction fails to match germline, which may point to a read error. The rearrangement links TRBV7-9 to TRBJ2-7; D gene unclear. CDR3 size: 11 residues. Looked up from germline, CDR1 is SEHNR and CDR2 is FQNEAQ (reference sequence). The CDR3 region is CASELSSEQYF. Written as DNA, the CDR3 is TGTGCCAGCGAACTCTCCTCCGAGCAGTACTTC. The variable domain in full, completed from reference TRBV7-9 and TRBJ2-7, reads DTGVSQNPRHKITKRGQNVTFRCDPISEHNRLYWYRQTLGQGPEFLTYFQNEAQLEKSRLLSDRFSAERPKGSFSTLEIQRTEQGDSAMYLCASELSSEQYFGPGTRLTVT.

The V gene is TRBV5-1, the J gene TRBJ1-6; TRBD1 matches at 11 bases. The germline V gene has CDR1 SGHRS and CDR2 YFSETQ. This CDR3 comprises 17 residues. With 4 bases clipped from V and 5 bases from J, the junction kept 8 bases outside the gene matches. DNA of the CDR3: TGCGCCAGCAGCAAACGGGACAGGGGGAATGATAATTCACCCCTCCACTTT. Its protein product is CASSKRDRGNDNSPLHF.

The J gene is TRBJ2-3, the V gene TRBV9, with D tentatively TRBD2 (6 bases). Trimming pared 1 base from V and 0 bases from J, leaving 6 bases between. The CDR3 is 14 residues long. The V gene's germline CDR1 is SGDLS and CDR2 YYNGEE. CDR3 bases: TGTGCCAGCAGCGTACGGGAGAGCACAGATACGCAGTATTTT. This sequence encodes CASSVRESTDTQYF.

The rearrangement links TRBV15 to TRBJ1-5; unclear D gene. Germline V gives CDR1 LNHNV, CDR2 YYDKDF (reference sequence). CDR3 length: 12 amino acids. Deletions cut 0 bases from V and 7 bases from J, with 4 bases between. The DNA for the CDR3 is TGTGCCACCAGCAGAGATCGGCAGCCCCAGCATTTT. This sequence encodes CATSRDRQPQHF.

V gene TRBV10-1 combines with J gene TRBJ1-1; 7 bases align to TRBD1. Germline V gene lookup returns CDR1 WNHNN and CDR2 SYGVQD (reference sequence). This CDR3 has 13 residues. V lost 3 bases, J lost 7 bases, and 5 bases stayed unmatched. CDR3 nucleotide sequence: TGCGCCAGCAGTGACCGGGACAGCATTGAAGCTTTCTTT. This encodes CASSDRDSIEAFF.

The rearrangement joins TRBV5-1 to TRBJ2-1; 10 positions agree with TRBD2. The CDR3 is made up of 14 amino acids. Unmatched junction bases numbered 3, after V lost 4 bases and J lost 5 bases. The germline CDR1 and CDR2 sequences are SGHRS and YFSETQ. CDR3 loop: CASSVLAGDNEQFF. The CDR3 nucleotides read TGCGCCAGCAGCGTCCTAGCGGGAGACAATGAGCAGTTCTTC. The full variable domain, in which reference TRBV5-1 and TRBJ2-1 provide the parts outside the CDR3, is KAGVTQTPRYLIKTRGQQVTLSCSPISGHRSVSWYQQTPGQGLQFLFEYFSETQRNKGNFPGRFSGRQFSNSRSEMNVSTLELGDSALYLCASSVLAGDNEQFFGPGTRLTVL.

The chain joins TRBV5-1 to TRBJ1-2, with 7 bases lining up with TRBD1. J was trimmed by 8 bases and V by 4 bases; bases with no gene match: 14. This CDR3 has 15 residues. The germline V gene has CDR1 SGHRS and CDR2 YFSETQ. The CDR3 protein is CASSPRQGVHGGYTF. The CDR3 DNA follows: TGCGCCAGCAGCCCCCGGCAGGGGGTCCACGGGGGCTACACCTTC.

J is TRBJ2-5 and V is TRBV7-2; TRBD2 agrees at 7 bases. Germline V gene sequence: CDR1 SGHTA, CDR2 FQGNSA. V was pared by 5 bases and J by 5 bases, with 20 bases of the junction left unmatched. CDR3 length: 18 amino acids. CDR3: CASSPRQSGAYGVETQYF. CDR3 sequence (DNA): TGTGCCAGCAGCCCTAGACAGAGCGGGGCCTACGGCGTGGAGACCCAGTACTTC. The full variable domain, with the rest looked up from reference TRBV7-2 and TRBJ2-5, is GAGVSQSPSNKVTEKGKDVELRCDPISGHTALYWYRQSLGQGLEFLIYFQGNSAPDKSGLPSDRFSAERTGGSVSTLTIQRTQQEDSAVYLCASSPRQSGAYGVETQYFGPGTRLLVL.

The chain couples TRBV15 to TRBJ2-1; 9 bases map to TRBD2. CDR3 length: 15 amino acids. After removal of 7 bases from V and 9 bases from J, the junction contained 13 bases not matched to a gene. In germline, CDR1 is LNHNV, CDR2 YYDKDF (reference sequence). Here the CDR3 reads CATTTGGRVLGEQFF. The CDR3 DNA follows: TGTGCCACCACCACAGGCGGGAGGGTTCTAGGTGAGCAGTTCTTC. The variable domain in full, completed from reference TRBV15 and TRBJ2-1, reads DAMVIQNPRYQVTQFGKPVTLSCSQTLNHNVMYWYQQKSSQAPKLLFHYYDKDFNNEADTPDNFQSRRPNTSFCFLDIRSPGLGDTAMYLCATTTGGRVLGEQFFGPGTRLTVL.

The chain joins TRBV4-1 to TRBJ1-5; TRBD1 agrees at 8 bases. Per the germline V gene, CDR1 is MGHRA and CDR2 is YSYEKL. The V segment lost 0 bases and the J segment 5 bases; nucleotides outside the gene matches: 3. The length of the CDR3 is 15 residues. CDR3 DNA: TGCGCCAGCAGCCAAGAGGACAGGGTCCATCAGCCCCAGCATTTT. Protein product: CASSQEDRVHQPQHF.

The genes are TRBV5-1 and TRBJ1-2; 10 positions agree with TRBD1. The CDR3 sequence is 18 residues long. CDR1 is SGHRS, CDR2 YFSETQ, per germline. After removal of 4 bases from V and 3 bases from J, the junction contained 15 bases not matched to a gene. The CDR3 protein is CASSLEGTGAFRDYGYTF. DNA for the CDR3: TGCGCCAGCAGCCTGGAAGGGACAGGGGCTTTCCGGGACTATGGCTACACCTTC.

The gene calls are TRBV28 and TRBJ2-1; 7 bases fit TRBD2. V dropped 3 bases and J dropped 13; count of bases not matched to a gene: 9. CDR1 is MDHEN and CDR2 is SYDVKM in the germline V gene. This CDR3 comprises 13 residues. The CDR3 nucleotides are TGTGCCAGCAGTTTTGCTAGCGGAAAGAATCAGTTCTTC. Residues: CASSFASGKNQFF.

V usage is TRBV5-1 and J usage is TRBJ1-6, with TRBD1 matching over 8 bases. V gave up 4 bases and J gave up 7 bases; unmatched junction bases: 4. CDR1 is SGHRS, CDR2 YFSETQ, per germline. The CDR3 runs to 14 residues. The CDR3 spells CASSPPGGNSPLHF. The CDR3 DNA reads TGCGCCAGCAGCCCCCCAGGGGGCAATTCACCCCTCCACTTT.

This clone was seen repeatedly, ten times or more. The chain joins TRBV30 to TRBJ1-2; possible D gene TRBD1, 6 bases. The V gene's germline CDR1 is GTSNPN and CDR2 SVGIG (reference sequence). V lost 2 bases and J 8 bases, leaving 12 bases between the germline ends. CDR3 length equals 12 residues. The CDR3 spells CAWSLKRGGYTF. Here the CDR3 DNA reads TGTGCCTGGAGTTTAAAGAGGGGGGGCTACACCTTC.

The chain links TRBV5-1 to TRBJ1-1; tentative D call: TRBD1 (6 bases). With 3 bases removed from V and 6 bases from J, the gap between germline ends came to 9 bases. The CDR3 is made up of 12 amino acids. Germline lookup yields CDR1 SGHRS and CDR2 YFSETQ. The CDR3 loop reads CASSSGAAEAFF. CDR3 sequence (DNA): TGCGCCAGCAGCTCAGGGGCGGCTGAAGCTTTCTTT. Full variable domain (remainder filled in from reference TRBV5-1 and TRBJ1-1): KAGVTQTPRYLIKTRGQQVTLSCSPISGHRSVSWYQQTPGQGLQFLFEYFSETQRNKGNFPGRFSGRQFSNSRSEMNVSTLELGDSALYLCASSSGAAEAFFGQGTRLTVV.

This CDR3 is CACNTRGSPYEQYF. The CDR3, as DNA: TGTGCCTGTAACACGCGGGGGTCTCCCTACGAGCAGTACTTC. The chain is built from TRBV30 and TRBJ2-7; 7 bases map to TRBD2. Germline V CDR1 and CDR2: GTSNPN, SVGIG (reference sequence). CDR3 length equals 14 residues. V was pared by 6 bases and J by 2 bases, with 10 bases of the junction left unmatched.

This chain links TRBV4-3 with TRBJ2-1; 9 positions agree with TRBD1. The CDR3 spans 14 residues. J was trimmed by 7 bases and V by 4 bases; bases with no gene match: 5. From germline, CDR1 is LGHNA and CDR2 YSLEER. This CDR3 is CASSPGTGINEQFF. CDR3 nucleotides: TGCGCCAGCAGCCCCGGGACAGGGATTAATGAGCAGTTCTTC.

The DNA for the CDR3 is TGCGCCAGCAGCTTGTACAGTTCCCCCACCGCACAGGGACGAGCAGGGTCACCCCTCCACTTT. Translation: CASSLYSSPTAQGRAGSPLHF. The chain employs TRBV5-1 and TRBJ1-6; TRBD1 might be the D (6 bases). There are 21 residues in the CDR3. Germline-derived CDR1 and CDR2 are SGHRS and YFSETQ. V was trimmed by 1 base and J by 10 bases, leaving 33 bases between them.